The sequence of this T cell receptor (beta chain) was determined in a study of spatial heterogeneity in lung cancer. There are a few counts of this clonotype. The sample's time point: blood at routine non-recurrence follow-up after resection. The input material, whole RNA from tumor, nontumor lung or frozen PBMC, was sequenced unsorted. The CDR3 runs 13 residues. The germline V gene has CDR1 SQVTM and CDR2 ANQGSEA. After removal of 6 bases from V and 3 bases from J, the junction contained 4 bases not matched to a gene. TCRdb processed the 5' RACE reads anew with MiXCR; each CDR3 protein has one entry. The repertoire consists of about 50,000 distinct CDR3 sequences, with about 7.4% occurring once and the leading ten covering roughly 37%.

The V and J genes are TRBV29-1 and TRBJ2-3; the match to TRBD1 covers 9 bases. The receptor was isolated from a female donor with early-stage non-small cell lung cancer. Sequencing used PBMCs, obtained at follow-up. CDR3 amino acids: CSVQDRGTDTQYF. The CDR3 coding sequence is TGCAGCGTGCAGGACAGGGGAACAGATACGCAGTATTTT.